The clone carrying this TCR beta chain appeared a few times. Antigen: not known. The data originate from a study of naive and memory T cell subsets. Study-level points and caveats: A few larger clonotypes appeared in naive repertoires, especially CD8, possibly memory cells re-expressing CD45RA. TCR counts from RNA may reflect activation-linked expression changes.

Two oligonucleotides, mixed equimolar, formed the beta constant-region primer covering TRBC1 and TRBC2. Ligated cDNA was amplified by four rounds of PCR with nested alpha and beta constant-region primers and SP2. TCRdb redid the calling of the UMI-ligation and nested PCR reads with MiXCR, one entry per CDR3 protein. The sample includes over 110,000 distinct CDR3 sequences, 15% to 25% of them seen just once. CDR1 SGHVS and CDR2 FNYEAQ come from the germline V gene. V lost 1 base and J lost 8, with 11 bases in between. The CDR3 sequence is 13 residues long. Four subsets defined by CD45RA and CD27 were sorted after CD3, CD4, CD8 and live/dead staining.

The origin of this receptor is a human donor in good health. V usage is TRBV7-6 and J usage is TRBJ1-1; D is ambiguous. Sequencing was carried out using naive CD8+ T cells from blood. In DNA form, the CDR3 reads TGTGCCAGCAGCTTAGAGGTTGAGGGAGAAGCTTTCTTT. Its translation: CASSLEVEGEAFF.